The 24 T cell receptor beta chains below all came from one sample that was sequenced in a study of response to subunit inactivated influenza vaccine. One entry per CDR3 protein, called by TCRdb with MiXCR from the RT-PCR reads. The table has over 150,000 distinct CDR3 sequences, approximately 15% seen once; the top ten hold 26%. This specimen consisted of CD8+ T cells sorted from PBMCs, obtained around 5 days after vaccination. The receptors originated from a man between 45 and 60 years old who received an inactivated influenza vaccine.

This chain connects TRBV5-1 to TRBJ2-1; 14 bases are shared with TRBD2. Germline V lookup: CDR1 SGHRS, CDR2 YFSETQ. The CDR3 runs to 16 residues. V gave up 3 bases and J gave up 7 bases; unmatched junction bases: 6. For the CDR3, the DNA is TGCGCCAGCAGCTGGACCGGGACTAGCGGGGGAAATGAGCAGTTCTTC. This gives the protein CASSWTGTSGGNEQFF.

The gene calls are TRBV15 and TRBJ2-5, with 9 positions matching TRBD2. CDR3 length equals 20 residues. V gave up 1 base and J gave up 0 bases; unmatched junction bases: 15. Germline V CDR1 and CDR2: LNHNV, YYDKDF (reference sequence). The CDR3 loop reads CATSRGLLGGRAGYQETQYF. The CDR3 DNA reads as TGTGCCACCAGCAGAGGCCTCCTTGGCGGGAGGGCCGGGTACCAAGAGACCCAGTACTTC.

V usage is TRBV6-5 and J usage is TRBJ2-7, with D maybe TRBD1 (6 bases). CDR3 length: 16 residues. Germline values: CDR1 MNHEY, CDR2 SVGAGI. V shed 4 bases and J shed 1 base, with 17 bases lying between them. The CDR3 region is CASSLSSGGPSYEQYF. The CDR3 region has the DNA TGTGCCAGCAGTTTGTCTAGTGGGGGCCCTTCCTACGAGCAGTACTTC.

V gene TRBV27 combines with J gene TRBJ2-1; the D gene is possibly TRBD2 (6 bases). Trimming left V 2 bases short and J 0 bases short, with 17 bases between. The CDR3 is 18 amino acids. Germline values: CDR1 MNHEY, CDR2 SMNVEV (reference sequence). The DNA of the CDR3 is TGTGCCAGCAGTTTACTCCCTTTCGCGGGGAGCTCCTACAATGAGCAGTTCTTC. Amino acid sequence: CASSLLPFAGSSYNEQFF.

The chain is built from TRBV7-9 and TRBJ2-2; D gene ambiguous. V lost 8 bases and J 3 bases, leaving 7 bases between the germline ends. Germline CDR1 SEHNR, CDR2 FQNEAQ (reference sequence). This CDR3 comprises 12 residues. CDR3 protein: CASAGDTGELFF. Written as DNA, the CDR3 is TGTGCCAGCGCCGGAGACACCGGGGAGCTGTTTTTT.

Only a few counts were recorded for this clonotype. The CDR3 loop is CASSSGSHSAGELFF. The CDR3 DNA sequence: TGTGCCAGCAGCTCCGGCAGCCACTCGGCCGGGGAGCTGTTTTTT. V and J are TRBV7-7 and TRBJ2-2, with no clear D. CDR1 SSHAT and CDR2 FNYEAQ come from the germline V gene (reference sequence). CDR3 length: 15 amino acids. V was cut by 4 bases and J by 6 bases, with 15 bases left in between.

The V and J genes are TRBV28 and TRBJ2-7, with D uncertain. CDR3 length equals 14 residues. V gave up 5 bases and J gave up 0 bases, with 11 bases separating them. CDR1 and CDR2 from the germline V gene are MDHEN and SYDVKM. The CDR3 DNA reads TGTGCCAGCAGTACCGACCAAAGCTCCTACGAGCAGTACTTC. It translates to CASSTDQSSYEQYF.

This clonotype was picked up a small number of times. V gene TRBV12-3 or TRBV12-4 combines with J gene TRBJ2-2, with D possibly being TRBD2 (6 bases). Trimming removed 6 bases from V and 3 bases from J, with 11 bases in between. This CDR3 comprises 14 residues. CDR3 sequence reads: CASRPGLYTGELFF. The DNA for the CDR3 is TGTGCCAGCAGGCCGGGACTCTACACCGGGGAGCTGTTTTTT.

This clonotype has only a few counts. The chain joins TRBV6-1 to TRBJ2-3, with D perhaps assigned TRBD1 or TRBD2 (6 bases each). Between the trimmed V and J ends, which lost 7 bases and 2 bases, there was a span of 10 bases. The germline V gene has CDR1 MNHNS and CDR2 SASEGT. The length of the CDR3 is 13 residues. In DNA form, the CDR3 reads TGTGCCAGCAATCGGGGGCCCACAGATACGCAGTATTTT. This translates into CASNRGPTDTQYF.

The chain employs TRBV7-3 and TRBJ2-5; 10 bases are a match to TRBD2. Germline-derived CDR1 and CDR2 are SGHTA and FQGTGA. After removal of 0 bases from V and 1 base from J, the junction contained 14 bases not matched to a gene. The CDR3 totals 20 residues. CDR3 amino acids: CASSLTTGTSVWALQETQYF. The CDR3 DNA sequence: TGTGCCAGCAGCTTAACTACCGGGACTAGCGTCTGGGCCCTCCAAGAGACCCAGTACTTC.

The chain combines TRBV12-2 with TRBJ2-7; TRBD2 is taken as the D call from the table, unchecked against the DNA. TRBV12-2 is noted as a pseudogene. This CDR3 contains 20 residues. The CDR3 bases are TGTGCAAGTCGCTTAGATCCGGACGGTCGGGGGACGGAGAGGCCTTACGAGCAGTACTTC. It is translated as CASRLDPDGRGTERPYEQYF.

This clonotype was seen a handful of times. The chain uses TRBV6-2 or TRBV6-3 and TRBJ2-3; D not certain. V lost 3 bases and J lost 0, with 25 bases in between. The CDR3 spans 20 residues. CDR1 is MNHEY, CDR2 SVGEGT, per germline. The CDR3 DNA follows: TGTGCCAGCAGTTATGCTATGACGCGAACCTCAACCATTAGCACAGATACGCAGTATTTT. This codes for CASSYAMTRTSTISTDTQYF.

The DNA for the CDR3 is TGTGCCAGCAGCTTAGAAGCGGGAGGGCCGTCAAATGAGCAGTTCTTC. This translates into CASSLEAGGPSNEQFF. The chain has TRBV11-2 and TRBJ2-1, with 10 bases matching TRBD2. Trimming cost V 0 bases and J 7 bases; bases outside gene matches: 6. CDR1 and CDR2 (germline): SGHAT, FQNNGV. This CDR3 comprises 16 residues.

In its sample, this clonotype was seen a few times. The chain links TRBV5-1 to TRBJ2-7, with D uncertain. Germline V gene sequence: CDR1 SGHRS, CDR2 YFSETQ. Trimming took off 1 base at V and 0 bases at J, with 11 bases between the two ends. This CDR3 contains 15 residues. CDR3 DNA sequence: TGCGCCAGCAGCTTGTCCTCAGGCAGCTCCTACGAGCAGTACTTC. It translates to CASSLSSGSSYEQYF.

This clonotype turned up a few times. CDR3 residues: CASRLRDRGGFEQFF. The CDR3 DNA reads as TGTGCCAGCAGGCTCCGGGACAGGGGTGGGTTTGAGCAGTTCTTC. The chain employs TRBV12-3 or TRBV12-4 and TRBJ2-1; 10 nucleotides align to TRBD1. The CDR3 is 15 residues long. The V segment lost 6 bases and the J segment 9 bases; nucleotides outside the gene matches: 11.

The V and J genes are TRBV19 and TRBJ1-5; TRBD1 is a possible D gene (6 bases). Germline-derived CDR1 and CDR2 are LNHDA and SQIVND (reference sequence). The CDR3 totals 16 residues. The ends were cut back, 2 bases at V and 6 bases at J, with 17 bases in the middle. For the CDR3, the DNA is TGTGCCAGTAGTATAAAACGGGACATTCGGCTTCAGCCCCAGCATTTT. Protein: CASSIKRDIRLQPQHF.

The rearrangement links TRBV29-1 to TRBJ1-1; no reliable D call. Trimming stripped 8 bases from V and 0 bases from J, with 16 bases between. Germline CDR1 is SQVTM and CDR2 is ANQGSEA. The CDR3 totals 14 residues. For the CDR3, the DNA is TGCAGCTCCCGGGTGGGAGAAATGAACACTGAAGCTTTCTTT. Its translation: CSSRVGEMNTEAFF. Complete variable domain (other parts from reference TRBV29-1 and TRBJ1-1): SAVISQKPSRDICQRGTSLTIQCQVDSQVTMMFWYRQQPGQSLTLIATANQGSEATYESGFVIDKFPISRPNLTFSTLTVSNMSPEDSSIYLCSSRVGEMNTEAFFGQGTRLTVV.

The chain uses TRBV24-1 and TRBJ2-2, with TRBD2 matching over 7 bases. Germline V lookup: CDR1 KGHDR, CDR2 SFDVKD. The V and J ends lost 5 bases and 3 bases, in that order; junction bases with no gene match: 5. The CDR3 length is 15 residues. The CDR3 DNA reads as TGTGCCACCAGTGGTATAGGGAGGGACACCGGGGAGCTGTTTTTT. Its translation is CATSGIGRDTGELFF.

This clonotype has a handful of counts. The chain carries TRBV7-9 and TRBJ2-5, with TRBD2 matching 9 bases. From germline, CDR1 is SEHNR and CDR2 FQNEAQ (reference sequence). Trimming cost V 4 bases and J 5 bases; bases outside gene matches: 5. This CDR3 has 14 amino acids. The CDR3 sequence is CASSSAGGRETQYF. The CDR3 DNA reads TGTGCCAGCAGCTCAGCGGGAGGTCGGGAGACCCAGTACTTC.

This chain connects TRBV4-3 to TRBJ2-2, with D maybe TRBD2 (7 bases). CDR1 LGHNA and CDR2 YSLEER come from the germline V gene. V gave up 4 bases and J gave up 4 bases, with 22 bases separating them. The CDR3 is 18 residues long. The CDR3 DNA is TGCGCCAGCAGCCTGCCCCCAGTGGGAGGGGGGGCCACCGGGGAGCTGTTTTTT. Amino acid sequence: CASSLPPVGGGATGELFF.

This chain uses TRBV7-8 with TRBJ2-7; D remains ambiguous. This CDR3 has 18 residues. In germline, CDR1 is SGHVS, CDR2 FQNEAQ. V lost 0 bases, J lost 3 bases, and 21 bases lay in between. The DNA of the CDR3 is TGTGCCAGCAGCTTAGCTCGTGTTATTGGCTTCAAGGGCTACGAGCAGTACTTC. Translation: CASSLARVIGFKGYEQYF.

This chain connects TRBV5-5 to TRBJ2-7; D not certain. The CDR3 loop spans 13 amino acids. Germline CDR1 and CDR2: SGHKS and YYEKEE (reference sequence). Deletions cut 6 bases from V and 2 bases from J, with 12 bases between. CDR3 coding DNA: TGTGCCAGCACCATCCCGGCGACCTACGAGCAGTACTTC. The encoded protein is CASTIPATYEQYF.

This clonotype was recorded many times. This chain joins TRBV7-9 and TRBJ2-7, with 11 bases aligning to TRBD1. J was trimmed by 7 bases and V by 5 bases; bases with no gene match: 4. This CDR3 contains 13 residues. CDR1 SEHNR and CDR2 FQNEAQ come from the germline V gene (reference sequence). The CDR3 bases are TGTGCCAGCAGCCTAGGGACAGGGGGTGAGCAGTACTTC. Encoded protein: CASSLGTGGEQYF.

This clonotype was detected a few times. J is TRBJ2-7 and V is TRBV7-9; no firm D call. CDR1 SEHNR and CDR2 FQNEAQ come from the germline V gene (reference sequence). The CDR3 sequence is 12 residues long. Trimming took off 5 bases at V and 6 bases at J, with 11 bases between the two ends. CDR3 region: CASSPPSGEQYF. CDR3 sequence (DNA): TGTGCCAGCAGCCCGCCCTCGGGCGAGCAGTACTTC.